This record covers a single T cell receptor beta chain. What it binds is unknown. The source of the sample is a study of vaccination and CD4 T cells after COVID-19. The length of the CDR3 is 14 residues. V was shortened by 7 bases and J by 1 base, with 16 bases between the two germline ends. CDR1 SQVTM and CDR2 ANQGSEA come from the germline V gene. Treatment meaning: approximately 9-day PBMC culture with coronavirus spike peptide pools or control peptides (ViraFEST assay). The assay that was used to sequence DNA from cultured CD4+ T cells was the Oncomine TCR Beta short-read assay. One entry per CDR3 protein, called by TCRdb with MiXCR from the PCR reads. Among about 20,000 distinct CDR3 sequences listed, about 44% were seen once.

The TCR originated in a human donor who had recovered from COVID-19. The sample in question was CD4+ T cells from blood, cultured in vitro, obtained before SARS-CoV-2 vaccination. The rearrangement joins TRBV29-1 to TRBJ1-1; maybe TRBD1 (5 bases). The chain's CDR3 is CSADRQGRNTEAFF. CDR3 in DNA: TGCAGCGCTGATCGGCAGGGCCGGAACACTGAAGCTTTCTTT.